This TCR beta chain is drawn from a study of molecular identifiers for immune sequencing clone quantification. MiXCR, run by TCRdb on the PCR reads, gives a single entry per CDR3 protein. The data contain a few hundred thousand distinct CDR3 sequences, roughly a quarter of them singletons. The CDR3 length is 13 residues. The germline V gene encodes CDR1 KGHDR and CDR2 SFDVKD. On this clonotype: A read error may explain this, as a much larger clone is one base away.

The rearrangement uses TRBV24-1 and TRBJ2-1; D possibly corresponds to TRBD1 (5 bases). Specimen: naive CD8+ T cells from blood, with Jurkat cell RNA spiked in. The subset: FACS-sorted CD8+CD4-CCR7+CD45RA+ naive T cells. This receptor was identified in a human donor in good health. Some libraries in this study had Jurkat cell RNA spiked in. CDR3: CATRQDLYNGQFF. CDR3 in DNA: TGTGCCACCAGACAGGACCTCTACAATGGGCAGTTCTTC.